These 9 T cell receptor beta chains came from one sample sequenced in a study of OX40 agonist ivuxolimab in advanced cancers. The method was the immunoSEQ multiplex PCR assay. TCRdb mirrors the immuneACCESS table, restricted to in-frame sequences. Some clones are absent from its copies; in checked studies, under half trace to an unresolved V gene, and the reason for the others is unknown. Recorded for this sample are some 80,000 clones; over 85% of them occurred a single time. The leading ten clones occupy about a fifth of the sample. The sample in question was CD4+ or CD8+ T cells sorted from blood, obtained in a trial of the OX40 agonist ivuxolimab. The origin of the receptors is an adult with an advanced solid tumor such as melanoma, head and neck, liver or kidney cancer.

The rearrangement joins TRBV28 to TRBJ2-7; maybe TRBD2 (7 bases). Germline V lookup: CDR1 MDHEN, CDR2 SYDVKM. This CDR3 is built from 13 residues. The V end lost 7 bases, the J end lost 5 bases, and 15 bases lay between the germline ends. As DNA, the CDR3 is TGTGCCAGCATCGACGGGGGGCAAGACGAGCAGTACTTC. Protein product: CASIDGGQDEQYF.

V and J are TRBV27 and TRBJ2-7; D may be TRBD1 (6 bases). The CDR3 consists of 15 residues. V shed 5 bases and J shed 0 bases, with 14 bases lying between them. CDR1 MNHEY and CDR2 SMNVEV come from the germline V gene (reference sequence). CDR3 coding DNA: TGTGCCAGCAGTCCATGGGGGCCCATCTCCTACGAGCAGTACTTC. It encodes CASSPWGPISYEQYF.

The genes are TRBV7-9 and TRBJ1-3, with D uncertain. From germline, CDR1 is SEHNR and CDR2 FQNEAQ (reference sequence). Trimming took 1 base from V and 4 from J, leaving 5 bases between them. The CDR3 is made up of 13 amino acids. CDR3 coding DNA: TGTGCCAGCAGCTTAGAAGCCGGAAACACCATATATTTT. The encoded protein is CASSLEAGNTIYF. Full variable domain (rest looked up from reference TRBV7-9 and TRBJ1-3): DTGVSQNPRHKITKRGQNVTFRCDPISEHNRLYWYRQTLGQGPEFLTYFQNEAQLEKSRLLSDRFSAERPKGSFSTLEIQRTEQGDSAMYLCASSLEAGNTIYFGEGSWLTVV.

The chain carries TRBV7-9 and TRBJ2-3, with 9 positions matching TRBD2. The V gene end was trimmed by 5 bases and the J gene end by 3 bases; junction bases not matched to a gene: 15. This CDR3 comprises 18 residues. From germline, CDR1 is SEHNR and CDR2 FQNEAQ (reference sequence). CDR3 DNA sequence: TGTGCCAGCAGCCCGACGTTGGTAGCGGGAGCTCGGACAGATACGCAGTATTTT. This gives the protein CASSPTLVAGARTDTQYF.

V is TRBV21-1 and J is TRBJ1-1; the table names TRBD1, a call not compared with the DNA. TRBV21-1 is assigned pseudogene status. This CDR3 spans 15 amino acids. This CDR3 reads CASSKPTGRNTEAFF. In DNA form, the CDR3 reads TGTGCCAGCAGCAAGCCGACAGGGAGGAACACTGAAGCTTTCTTT.

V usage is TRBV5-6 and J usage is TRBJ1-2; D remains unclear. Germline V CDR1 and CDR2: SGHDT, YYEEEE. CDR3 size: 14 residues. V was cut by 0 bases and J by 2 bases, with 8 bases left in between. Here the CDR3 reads CASSLGGQNYGYTF. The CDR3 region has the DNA TGTGCCAGCAGCTTGGGAGGCCAGAACTATGGCTACACCTTC.

The CDR3 nucleotides are TGCGCCAGCAGCCCAACCTGGTCAGCGGGAGAAGATACGCAGTATTTT. Residues: CASSPTWSAGEDTQYF. The genes are TRBV4-3 and TRBJ2-3; TRBD2 aligns across 8 bases. Per the germline V gene, CDR1 is LGHNA and CDR2 is YSLEER. Unmatched junction bases numbered 11, after V lost 4 bases and J lost 5 bases. CDR3 length equals 16 residues.

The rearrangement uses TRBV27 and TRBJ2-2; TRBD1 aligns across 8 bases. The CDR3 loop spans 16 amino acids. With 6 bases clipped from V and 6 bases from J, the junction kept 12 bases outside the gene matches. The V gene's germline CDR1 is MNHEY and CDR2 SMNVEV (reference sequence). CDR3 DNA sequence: TGTGCCAGCAGACCCCCCCCCGGACAGGGTGCCGGGGAGCTGTTTTTT. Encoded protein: CASRPPPGQGAGELFF.

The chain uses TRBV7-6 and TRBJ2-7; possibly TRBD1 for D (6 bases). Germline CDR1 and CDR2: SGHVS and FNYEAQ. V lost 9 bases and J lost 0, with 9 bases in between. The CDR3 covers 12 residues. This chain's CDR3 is CASTGSSYEQYF. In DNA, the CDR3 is TGTGCCAGTACAGGGTCCTCCTACGAGCAGTACTTC.